This is a list of T cell receptor beta chains from one sample in a study of blood T cells in healthy people across ages. A single record per CDR3 protein comes from TCRdb applying MiXCR to the 5' RACE reads. The sample consists of about 1.8 million distinct CDR3 sequences, around 50% of them appearing once. Material: blood. These receptors all come from a middle-aged woman in good health. CDR3s include the opening cysteine and the closing phenylalanine or tryptophan. D genes are given only for firm matches. Some rows have no size entry. The others give once, few or many, or a class for an expanded clone.

cdr3_length: 15; clone_size: NA; v_call: TRBV6-5; d_call: NA; j_call: TRBJ1-6; cdr3_nt: TGTGCCAGCAGTTACAGGGGAGCGAAGGACCAACCCCTCCACTTT; cdr3_aa: CASSYRGAKDQPLHF
cdr3_length: 15; clone_size: NA; v_call: TRBV10-2; d_call: NA; j_call: TRBJ2-1; cdr3_nt: TGCGCCAGCAGTGCTCCATTGTTATCCTACAATGAGCAGTTCTTC; cdr3_aa: CASSAPLLSYNEQFF
cdr3_length: 12; clone_size: NA; v_call: TRBV28; d_call: NA; j_call: TRBJ2-5; cdr3_nt: TGTGCCACCCTTCGGGGGCAAGAGACCCAGTACTTC; cdr3_aa: CATLRGQETQYF
cdr3_length: 13; clone_size: few; v_call: TRBV6-5; d_call: NA; j_call: TRBJ2-5; cdr3_nt: TGTGCCAGCAGTTACGACAGATGGGAGACCCAGTACTTC; cdr3_aa: CASSYDRWETQYF
cdr3_length: 15; clone_size: few; v_call: TRBV24-1; d_call: NA; j_call: TRBJ2-5; cdr3_nt: TGTGCCACCGTTATTATCGGTAAAGACCAAGAGACCCAGTACTTC; cdr3_aa: CATVIIGKDQETQYF
cdr3_length: 12; clone_size: NA; v_call: TRBV20-1; d_call: NA; j_call: TRBJ1-2; cdr3_nt: TGCAGTGCTAGGGAAGGGACTTCTGGCTACACCTTC; cdr3_aa: CSAREGTSGYTF
cdr3_length: 14; clone_size: few; v_call: TRBV6-6; d_call: TRBD2; j_call: TRBJ2-1; cdr3_nt: TGTGCCAGCAGTTACCGACTAGCGGGGTATGAGCAGTTCTTC; cdr3_aa: CASSYRLAGYEQFF
cdr3_length: 13; clone_size: NA; v_call: TRBV11-2; d_call: TRBD1; j_call: TRBJ2-3; cdr3_nt: TGTGCCAGCAGTATAAACAGGGGAGATACGCAGTATTTT; cdr3_aa: CASSINRGDTQYF
cdr3_length: 17; clone_size: few; v_call: TRBV7-8; d_call: NA; j_call: TRBJ2-1; cdr3_nt: TGTGCCAGCAGCTTAGACGTTACAGATGTTACCTACAATGAGCAGTTCTTC; cdr3_aa: CASSLDVTDVTYNEQFF
cdr3_length: 14; clone_size: once; v_call: TRBV5-1; d_call: NA; j_call: TRBJ1-2; cdr3_nt: TGCGCCAGCAGCTTGGCCGTAGGGAAGAACGGCTACACCTTC; cdr3_aa: CASSLAVGKNGYTF
cdr3_length: 14; clone_size: few; v_call: TRBV7-2; d_call: NA; j_call: TRBJ2-1; cdr3_nt: TGTGCCAGCAGCCCCGAACCCCTTGCGAATGAGCAGTTCTTC; cdr3_aa: CASSPEPLANEQFF
cdr3_length: 15; clone_size: NA; v_call: TRBV7-9; d_call: NA; j_call: TRBJ2-1; cdr3_nt: TGTGCCAGCAGCAAGACTAGTATTTCATACAATGAGCAGTTCTTC; cdr3_aa: CASSKTSISYNEQFF
cdr3_length: 14; clone_size: once; v_call: TRBV5-1; d_call: NA; j_call: TRBJ2-1; cdr3_nt: TGCGCCAGCAGCTCGCGGACCACCTACAATGAGCCGTTCTTC; cdr3_aa: CASSSRTTYNEPFF
cdr3_length: 18; clone_size: NA; v_call: TRBV28; d_call: NA; j_call: TRBJ2-5; cdr3_nt: TGTGCCAGCAGTTCCACAAACAGGGTGGGTTCGTACCAAGAGACCCAGTACTTC; cdr3_aa: CASSSTNRVGSYQETQYF
cdr3_length: 16; clone_size: NA; v_call: TRBV7-3; d_call: NA; j_call: TRBJ2-5; cdr3_nt: TGTGCCAGCAACTCACCCTCTCAAGGGTACCAAGAGACCCAGTACTTC; cdr3_aa: CASNSPSQGYQETQYF
cdr3_length: 15; clone_size: NA; v_call: TRBV9; d_call: NA; j_call: TRBJ2-1; cdr3_nt: TGTGCCAGCAGCCTCCATTTGGGCTACTACAATGAGCAGTTCTTC; cdr3_aa: CASSLHLGYYNEQFF
cdr3_length: 18; clone_size: NA; v_call: TRBV24-1; d_call: TRBD1; j_call: TRBJ2-1; cdr3_nt: TGTGCCACCAGTTCGGGTCGTCCCGGGACAGGGACCTACAATGAGCAGTTCTTC; cdr3_aa: CATSSGRPGTGTYNEQFF
cdr3_length: 17; clone_size: NA; v_call: TRBV6-2/TRBV6-3; d_call: TRBD2; j_call: TRBJ2-7; cdr3_nt: TGTGCCAGCAGTTTCCTAGGAGGGCGAGCGGGGGTCTACGAGCAGTACTTC; cdr3_aa: CASSFLGGRAGVYEQYF
cdr3_length: 12; clone_size: few; v_call: TRBV20-1; d_call: NA; j_call: TRBJ1-2; cdr3_nt: TGCAGTGCTAGAGCAAGGCCCTATGGCTACACCTTC; cdr3_aa: CSARARPYGYTF
cdr3_length: 11; clone_size: NA; v_call: TRBV27; d_call: NA; j_call: TRBJ2-1; cdr3_nt: TGTGCCAGCCGATTGGCCTATGAGCAGTTCTTC; cdr3_aa: CASRLAYEQFF
cdr3_length: 18; clone_size: NA; v_call: TRBV10-3; d_call: TRBD2; j_call: TRBJ2-1; cdr3_nt: TGTGCCATCAGTGAGCTATGGACTAGCGGGGGAACCAACAATGAGCAGTTCTTC; cdr3_aa: CAISELWTSGGTNNEQFF
cdr3_length: 14; clone_size: NA; v_call: TRBV24-1; d_call: NA; j_call: TRBJ2-1; cdr3_nt: TGTGCCACCAGTTCGGGACACCATAACAATGAGCAGTTCTTC; cdr3_aa: CATSSGHHNNEQFF
cdr3_length: 13; clone_size: many; v_call: TRBV12-3/TRBV12-4; d_call: NA; j_call: TRBJ1-2; cdr3_nt: TGTGCCAGCAGCTCGGGACGGAACTATGGCTACACCTTC; cdr3_aa: CASSSGRNYGYTF
cdr3_length: 15; clone_size: NA; v_call: TRBV4-3; d_call: NA; j_call: TRBJ1-2; cdr3_nt: TGCGCCAGCAGCCAAGATAATAGGATTAACTATGGCTACACCTTC; cdr3_aa: CASSQDNRINYGYTF
cdr3_length: 14; clone_size: NA; v_call: TRBV7-2; d_call: NA; j_call: TRBJ1-2; cdr3_nt: TGTGCCAGCAGCTTAGCAGGGGCTAACTATGGCCACACCTTC; cdr3_aa: CASSLAGANYGHTF
cdr3_length: 11; clone_size: few; v_call: TRBV20-1; d_call: NA; j_call: TRBJ2-1; cdr3_nt: TGCAGTGCTCCCCTTATGAATGAGCAGTTCTTC; cdr3_aa: CSAPLMNEQFF
cdr3_length: 17; clone_size: NA; v_call: TRBV5-1; d_call: NA; j_call: TRBJ1-2; cdr3_nt: TGCGCCAGCAGCTTGGATGGAGGGGCACGAGGGAACTATGGCCACACCTTC; cdr3_aa: CASSLDGGARGNYGHTF
cdr3_length: 15; clone_size: NA; v_call: TRBV20-1; d_call: TRBD1; j_call: TRBJ2-3; cdr3_nt: TGCAGTGCCGTGGGGTGGCAGGGGACAGGAGATACGCAGTATTTT; cdr3_aa: CSAVGWQGTGDTQYF
cdr3_length: 13; clone_size: NA; v_call: TRBV7-2; d_call: TRBD1; j_call: TRBJ2-7; cdr3_nt: TGTGCCAGCAGCGTGGACAGGGGGCGGGAGCAGTACTTC; cdr3_aa: CASSVDRGREQYF
cdr3_length: 13; clone_size: few; v_call: TRBV6-5; d_call: NA; j_call: TRBJ2-2; cdr3_nt: TGTGCCAGCAGTTATGCGAACACCGGGGAGCTGTTTTTT; cdr3_aa: CASSYANTGELFF
cdr3_length: 15; clone_size: few; v_call: TRBV15; d_call: TRBD1; j_call: TRBJ2-3; cdr3_nt: TGTGCCACCAGCAGAGCAGGGGGTCGCACAGATACGCAGTATTTT; cdr3_aa: CATSRAGGRTDTQYF
cdr3_length: 15; clone_size: NA; v_call: TRBV5-6; d_call: NA; j_call: TRBJ1-6; cdr3_nt: TGTGCCAGCAGCCAACGGATAGGCGGAAATTCACCCCTCCACTTT; cdr3_aa: CASSQRIGGNSPLHF
cdr3_length: 16; clone_size: once; v_call: TRBV12-3/TRBV12-4; d_call: TRBD1; j_call: TRBJ2-3; cdr3_nt: TGTGCCTCAAAGGGGGCGGGCAGGGGGCAAACAGATACGCAGTATTTT; cdr3_aa: CASKGAGRGQTDTQYF
cdr3_length: 14; clone_size: few; v_call: TRBV10-3; d_call: NA; j_call: TRBJ2-1; cdr3_nt: TGTGCCATCAGTGATCCAGACCAGTACAATGAGCAGTTCTTC; cdr3_aa: CAISDPDQYNEQFF
cdr3_length: 13; clone_size: few; v_call: TRBV20-1; d_call: NA; j_call: TRBJ2-7; cdr3_nt: TGCAGTGCTAGACCGCGGGCGGTCTACGAGCAGTACTTC; cdr3_aa: CSARPRAVYEQYF
cdr3_length: 15; clone_size: NA; v_call: TRBV6-2/TRBV6-3; d_call: TRBD2; j_call: TRBJ2-7; cdr3_nt: TGTGCCAGCAGTAAGACTAGCGGGGGGCCCTACGAGCAGTACTTC; cdr3_aa: CASSKTSGGPYEQYF
cdr3_length: 17; clone_size: NA; v_call: TRBV15; d_call: NA; j_call: TRBJ2-3; cdr3_nt: TGTGCCACCAGCAGAGCGGGACACGGGTCTAGCACAGATACGCAGTATTTT; cdr3_aa: CATSRAGHGSSTDTQYF
cdr3_length: 14; clone_size: NA; v_call: TRBV6-5; d_call: NA; j_call: TRBJ2-7; cdr3_nt: TGTGCCAGCAGTTACTCGACACGGGCGGGCGAGCAGTACTTC; cdr3_aa: CASSYSTRAGEQYF
cdr3_length: 15; clone_size: NA; v_call: TRBV5-8; d_call: TRBD2; j_call: TRBJ2-5; cdr3_nt: TGTGCCAGCAGCACGGGATTCGGGGGGGCGGAGACCCAGTACTTC; cdr3_aa: CASSTGFGGAETQYF
cdr3_length: 16; clone_size: few; v_call: TRBV10-3; d_call: TRBD2; j_call: TRBJ2-1; cdr3_nt: TGTGCCATCAGTGACACCGGGACTAGCGGGTACAATGAGCAGTTCTTC; cdr3_aa: CAISDTGTSGYNEQFF
cdr3_length: 15; clone_size: NA; v_call: TRBV12-3/TRBV12-4; d_call: NA; j_call: TRBJ1-1; cdr3_nt: TGTGCCAGCAGCCGAATCGGGACGGTGAACACTGAAGCTTTCTTT; cdr3_aa: CASSRIGTVNTEAFF
cdr3_length: 15; clone_size: few; v_call: TRBV4-2; d_call: TRBD1; j_call: TRBJ2-3; cdr3_nt: TGTGCCAGCAGCCATAAAACAGGGGGCGCAGATACGCAGTATTTT; cdr3_aa: CASSHKTGGADTQYF